Presented here are 26 T cell receptor beta chains from one specimen sequenced in a study of T-cell reconstitution after alpha-beta-depleted transplantation in children. Researchers prepared the TCRbeta library using unique molecular identifiers, the study reports. Via MiXCR, TCRdb re-called the PCR reads, giving one row per CDR3 protein. The top ten hold 13% to 15% of the sample, which has more than 500,000 distinct CDR3 sequences, about 10% seen once. The source material was PBMCs, mostly from graft donor cells, sampled 180 days after TCRalphabeta/CD19-depleted stem cell transplant. The receptor source for this set is a female patient aged 2 to 10 who had a stem cell transplant for aplastic anemia, so the T cells may come from the graft donor.

This clonotype was recorded a few times. The rearrangement uses TRBV2 and TRBJ2-4; TRBD1 is a possible D gene (5 bases). The V gene's germline CDR1 is SNHLY and CDR2 FYNNEI. Trimming shortened V by 3 bases and J by 7 bases, and 10 bases separated the two germline ends. The length of the CDR3 is 13 residues. This CDR3 is CASSEGQDNIQYF. The CDR3 bases are TGTGCCAGCAGTGAGGGGCAGGACAACATTCAGTACTTC. Using reference TRBV2 and TRBJ2-4 for the parts outside the CDR3, the full variable domain is EPEVTQTPSHQVTQMGQEVILRCVPISNHLYFYWYRQILGQKVEFLVSFYNNEISEKSEIFDDQFSVERPDGSNFTLKIRSTKLEDSAMYFCASSEGQDNIQYFGAGTRLSVL.

This clonotype was counted between two and nine times. The chain recombines TRBV20-1 with TRBJ2-7; possibly TRBD2 for D (5 bases). This CDR3 has 13 amino acids. Per the germline V gene, CDR1 is DFQATT and CDR2 is SNEGSKA (reference sequence). The ends were cut back, 3 bases at V and 5 bases at J, with 14 bases in the middle. CDR3 in amino acids: CSARGGLYDEQYF. DNA of the CDR3: TGCAGTGCTAGGGGCGGACTTTACGACGAGCAGTACTTC.

The gene calls are TRBV12-3 or TRBV12-4 and TRBJ2-7, with 9 bases fitting TRBD1. With 4 bases clipped from V and 3 bases from J, the junction kept 4 bases outside the gene matches. The CDR3 covers 14 residues. The CDR3 protein is CASSSQGASYEQYF. The CDR3 DNA is TGTGCCAGCAGTTCACAGGGGGCGAGCTACGAGCAGTACTTC.

V usage is TRBV7-7 and J usage is TRBJ2-5; TRBD1 matches 7 bases. CDR1 is SSHAT and CDR2 is FNYEAQ in the germline V gene (reference sequence). J gave up 1 base and V 5 bases, and 4 bases lay outside the gene matches. The CDR3 spans 14 residues. The CDR3 spells CASSPGQIQETQYF. Written as DNA, the CDR3 is TGTGCCAGCAGCCCGGGACAGATCCAAGAGACCCAGTACTTC.

This clonotype came up a few times. J is TRBJ1-4 and V is TRBV29-1; a weak D match, TRBD1 (5 bases). Per the germline V gene, CDR1 is SQVTM and CDR2 is ANQGSEA. V was pared by 2 bases and J by 12 bases, with 16 bases between. CDR3 length equals 13 residues. CDR3 protein: CSVEIGTGGQLFF. In nucleotides, the CDR3 is TGCAGCGTTGAAATCGGTACAGGTGGACAACTGTTTTTT.

This clonotype was seen a few times. This rearrangement joins TRBV15 to TRBJ2-1; 11 bases are a match to TRBD1. Per the germline V gene, CDR1 is LNHNV and CDR2 is YYDKDF (reference sequence). CDR3 length: 15 amino acids. The V and J ends lost 2 bases and 13 bases, in that order; junction bases with no gene match: 10. The CDR3 is CATSRSRTGGAYQFF. CDR3 bases: TGTGCCACCAGCAGATCTCGGACAGGGGGCGCTTACCAGTTCTTC. The entire variable domain, with the rest obtained from reference TRBV15 and TRBJ2-1, is as follows: DAMVIQNPRYQVTQFGKPVTLSCSQTLNHNVMYWYQQKSSQAPKLLFHYYDKDFNNEADTPDNFQSRRPNTSFCFLDIRSPGLGDTAMYLCATSRSRTGGAYQFFGPGTRLTVL.

This chain uses TRBV4-3 with TRBJ2-3; D may be TRBD2 (7 bases). Germline values: CDR1 LGHNA, CDR2 YSLEER. The CDR3 extends over 17 amino acids. Trimming removed 3 bases at V and 2 bases at J, with 18 bases between. CDR3 nucleotides: TGCGCCAGCAGCCAGCGGCGGGGGCTCGATTTCACAGATACGCAGTATTTT. As protein: CASSQRRGLDFTDTQYF.

The rearrangement joins TRBV27 to TRBJ2-2; 9 bases map to TRBD2. The germline V gene has CDR1 MNHEY and CDR2 SMNVEV (reference sequence). The ends lost 4 bases at V and 5 bases at J; junction bases unmatched: 8. The CDR3 loop spans 16 amino acids. The CDR3 DNA reads TGTGCCAGCAGTTCCTTAGCGGGAGCGTATACCGGGGAGCTGTTTTTT. Its protein is CASSSLAGAYTGELFF.

The CDR3 spells CASSPTGQGWAKNIQYF. The DNA for the CDR3 is TGTGCCAGCAGTCCCACGGGGCAGGGTTGGGCCAAAAACATTCAGTACTTC. J is TRBJ2-4 and V is TRBV12-3 or TRBV12-4, with D perhaps being TRBD1 or TRBD2 (5 bases each). The CDR3 length is 17 residues. Between the trimmed V and J ends, which lost 5 bases and 1 base, there was a span of 18 bases.

This clonotype was detected a few times. V and J are TRBV7-9 and TRBJ2-5; TRBD1 agrees at 9 bases. V gave up 7 bases and J gave up 3 bases; unmatched junction bases: 12. This CDR3 is built from 16 residues. Germline V gene lookup returns CDR1 SEHNR and CDR2 FQNEAQ (reference sequence). CDR3 region: CASISSKRTGEETQYF. In nucleotides, the CDR3 is TGTGCCAGCATCAGCTCGAAACGGACAGGGGAAGAGACCCAGTACTTC.

The rearrangement uses TRBV20-1 and TRBJ1-3; D might be TRBD1 (5 bases). The CDR3 sequence is 12 residues long. Germline V CDR1 and CDR2: DFQATT, SNEGSKA (reference sequence). V lost 4 bases to trimming and J lost 7 bases, with 11 bases between them. The CDR3 nucleotides read TGCAGTGCTATGGGACTTTACAACACCATATATTTT. It yields the protein CSAMGLYNTIYF.

At least ten counts were recorded for this clonotype. The V and J genes are TRBV29-1 and TRBJ1-1, with D maybe TRBD1 (6 bases). This CDR3 has 17 amino acids. The germline V gene encodes CDR1 SQVTM and CDR2 ANQGSEA. Trimming removed 4 bases from V and 4 bases from J, with 25 bases in between. As DNA, the CDR3 is TGCAGCGTTGCCAAAGCCCCAGGGGAGGGGTTTTCCACTGAAGCTTTCTTT. Its protein is CSVAKAPGEGFSTEAFF.

This chain links TRBV7-9 with TRBJ2-2; 14 nucleotides align to TRBD2. Germline CDR1 SEHNR, CDR2 FQNEAQ (reference sequence). The CDR3 is 17 amino acids. Trimming removed 4 bases from V and 6 bases from J; junction bases left unmatched: 7. The CDR3 sequence is CASSSRPGLAGAGELFF. CDR3 sequence (DNA): TGTGCCAGCAGCTCCCGCCCGGGACTAGCGGGAGCCGGGGAGCTGTTTTTT.

Many counts were recorded for this clonotype. This chain uses TRBV14 with TRBJ2-5; tentative D call: TRBD2 (6 bases). Trimming cost V 1 base and J 1 base, with 16 bases left between them. Germline values: CDR1 SGHDN, CDR2 FVKESK. CDR3 size: 17 residues. The CDR3 region has the DNA TGTGCCAGCAGCCAAGGCCCAGTAGGAGGGGTCCAAGAGACCCAGTACTTC. Its translation is CASSQGPVGGVQETQYF.

This clonotype has a handful of counts. The chain has TRBV11-3 and TRBJ1-1; D gene unclear. V shed 5 bases and J shed 0 bases, with 10 bases lying between them. Germline CDR1 is SGHNT and CDR2 is YENEEA. There are 14 residues in the CDR3. The CDR3 bases are TGTGCCAGCAGCCCCGCTTTCATGAACACTGAAGCTTTCTTT. Translated: CASSPAFMNTEAFF.

The rearrangement joins TRBV7-2 to TRBJ1-1, with D possibly TRBD1 on 5 matching bases. The germline CDR1 and CDR2 sequences are SGHTA and FQGNSA. V was shortened by 5 bases and J by 7 bases, with 23 bases between the two germline ends. CDR3 length: 16 residues. In nucleotides, the CDR3 is TGTGCCAGCAGCGGCCCGAGTTTCTGGGGCAGGGATGAAGCTTTCTTT. Translated: CASSGPSFWGRDEAFF. Drawing the rest from reference TRBV7-2 and TRBJ1-1, the complete variable domain is GAGVSQSPSNKVTEKGKDVELRCDPISGHTALYWYRQSLGQGLEFLIYFQGNSAPDKSGLPSDRFSAERTGGSVSTLTIQRTQQEDSAVYLCASSGPSFWGRDEAFFGQGTRLTVV.

V gene TRBV6-2 or TRBV6-3 combines with J gene TRBJ2-7; 7 nucleotides align to TRBD1. J was trimmed by 3 bases and V by 7 bases; bases with no gene match: 6. Germline loops: CDR1 MNHEY, CDR2 SVGEGT. The CDR3 is 13 residues long. CDR3 in amino acids: CASTYRGNYEQYF. CDR3 coding DNA: TGTGCCAGCACCTACAGGGGAAACTACGAGCAGTACTTC.

The gene calls are TRBV5-1 and TRBJ2-7; TRBD1 aligns across 10 bases. The CDR3 spans 13 residues. V gave up 4 bases and J gave up 6 bases; unmatched junction bases: 4. CDR1 is SGHRS, CDR2 YFSETQ, per germline. The CDR3 reads CASSRTGGGEQYV. Here the CDR3 DNA reads TGCGCCAGCAGCCGGACAGGGGGTGGCGAGCAGTACGTC.

This clonotype has just a few counts. The chain uses TRBV6-1 and TRBJ2-1; D is perhaps TRBD1 or TRBD2 (5 bases each). The V gene's germline CDR1 is MNHNS and CDR2 SASEGT. CDR3 size: 13 residues. V dropped 4 bases and J dropped 7 bases, with 11 bases sitting between them. Here the CDR3 reads CASSVTWGNEQFF. The CDR3 DNA reads as TGTGCCAGCAGTGTTACCTGGGGGAATGAGCAGTTCTTC.

V gene TRBV11-2 combines with J gene TRBJ2-7; TRBD2 might be the D (5 bases). V lost 10 bases and J 4 bases, leaving 14 bases between the germline ends. Germline assignment: CDR1 SGHAT and CDR2 FQNNGV. The CDR3 covers 12 residues. The CDR3 DNA reads TGTGCCACTAAAGGGTGGACTTACGAGCAGTACTTC. Translation gives CATKGWTYEQYF.

This clonotype was picked up a small number of times. The J gene is TRBJ2-2, the V gene TRBV2; D assignment may be TRBD1 or TRBD2 (5 bases each). Germline-derived CDR1 and CDR2 are SNHLY and FYNNEI. V was cut by 4 bases and J by 5 bases, with 14 bases left in between. CDR3 length: 15 residues. For the CDR3, the DNA is TGTGCCAGCAGTGTCGGGGCCCCGAGGACCGGGGAGCTGTTTTTT. This sequence encodes CASSVGAPRTGELFF.

The chain links TRBV11-2 to TRBJ2-3; the match to TRBD2 covers 13 bases. The CDR3 sequence is 17 residues long. Germline CDR1 is SGHAT and CDR2 is FQNNGV. After removal of 4 bases from V and 4 bases from J, the junction contained 8 bases not matched to a gene. The CDR3: CASSSWTSGRSSDTQYF. CDR3 bases: TGTGCCAGCAGCTCCTGGACTAGCGGGAGATCATCAGATACGCAGTATTTT.

This clonotype has only a few counts. DNA of the CDR3: TGTGCCAGCAGCTTAGGAGGGTCGCGCGAGCAGTACTTC. Translated: CASSLGGSREQYF. This rearrangement joins TRBV7-2 to TRBJ2-7; TRBD2 is a possible D gene (5 bases). The length of the CDR3 is 13 residues. V gave up 1 base and J gave up 6 bases, with 10 bases separating them. Germline loops: CDR1 SGHTA, CDR2 FQGNSA. The full variable domain, rest sourced from reference TRBV7-2 and TRBJ2-7, is GAGVSQSPSNKVTEKGKDVELRCDPISGHTALYWYRQSLGQGLEFLIYFQGNSAPDKSGLPSDRFSAERTGGSVSTLTIQRTQQEDSAVYLCASSLGGSREQYFGPGTRLTVT.

This clonotype was found a few times. V is TRBV7-9 and J is TRBJ2-1, with TRBD2 matching 11 bases. The CDR3 extends over 16 amino acids. After removal of 5 bases from V and 7 bases from J, the junction contained 10 bases not matched to a gene. Germline assignment: CDR1 SEHNR and CDR2 FQNEAQ (reference sequence). The CDR3 DNA follows: TGTGCCAGCAGCCCAGACGCTAGCGGGAGGTCTAATGAGCAGTTCTTC. It yields the protein CASSPDASGRSNEQFF.

This chain uses TRBV5-1 with TRBJ2-7; D uncertain. Deletions cut 1 base from V and 4 bases from J, with 15 bases between. Germline CDR1 and CDR2: SGHRS and YFSETQ. CDR3 size: 15 residues. CDR3 bases: TGCGCCAGCAGCTTGAGCTCAGCAAGATTTTACGAGCAGTACGTC. This encodes CASSLSSARFYEQYV.

This clonotype was counted ten times or more. The V call is TRBV5-1, the J call TRBJ1-5; D perhaps matches TRBD1 (6 bases). Trimming shortened V by 3 bases and J by 4 bases, and 14 bases separated the two germline ends. Germline assignment: CDR1 SGHRS and CDR2 YFSETQ. The CDR3 extends over 15 amino acids. The CDR3 spells CASSYAGERNQPQHF. CDR3 nucleotide sequence: TGCGCCAGCAGCTACGCAGGGGAGCGTAATCAGCCCCAGCATTTT.